The present TCR beta chain was sequenced within a study of Ad26.COV2.S vaccination and SARS-CoV-2 variants. Study in general: The donor was enrolled in the Ad26.COV2.S arm of the COV1001 trial. Ad26.COV2.S was injected intramuscularly once or twice, 56 days apart.

Here immunoSEQ multiplex PCR was the method, and the copy in TCRdb shows in-frame clones only, minus some. The repertoire holds some 500,000 clones, with roughly 89% as singletons. The CDR3 runs to 16 residues. Germline lookup yields CDR1 MNHNY and CDR2 SVGAGI (reference sequence). J was trimmed by 6 bases and V by 0 bases; bases with no gene match: 7. Treatment specified: some 20 received Ad26.COV2.S at low or high dose, single or two shots; 5 received placebo; per-sample allocation not given. At day 63 after the first vaccine or placebo injection, samples were drawn. The V and J genes are TRBV6-6 and TRBJ2-3; 9 bases line up with TRBD2. The TCR sequence derives from a person between 18 and 60 years old who received the Ad26.COV2.S COVID-19 vaccine or a placebo. Sequenced here: peripheral blood, sampled in a trial of Ad26.COV2.S vaccine versus placebo. The CDR3 loop is CASSYSLAGDGDTQYF. The CDR3 coding sequence is TGTGCCAGCAGTTACTCGTTAGCGGGAGATGGCGATACGCAGTATTTT.